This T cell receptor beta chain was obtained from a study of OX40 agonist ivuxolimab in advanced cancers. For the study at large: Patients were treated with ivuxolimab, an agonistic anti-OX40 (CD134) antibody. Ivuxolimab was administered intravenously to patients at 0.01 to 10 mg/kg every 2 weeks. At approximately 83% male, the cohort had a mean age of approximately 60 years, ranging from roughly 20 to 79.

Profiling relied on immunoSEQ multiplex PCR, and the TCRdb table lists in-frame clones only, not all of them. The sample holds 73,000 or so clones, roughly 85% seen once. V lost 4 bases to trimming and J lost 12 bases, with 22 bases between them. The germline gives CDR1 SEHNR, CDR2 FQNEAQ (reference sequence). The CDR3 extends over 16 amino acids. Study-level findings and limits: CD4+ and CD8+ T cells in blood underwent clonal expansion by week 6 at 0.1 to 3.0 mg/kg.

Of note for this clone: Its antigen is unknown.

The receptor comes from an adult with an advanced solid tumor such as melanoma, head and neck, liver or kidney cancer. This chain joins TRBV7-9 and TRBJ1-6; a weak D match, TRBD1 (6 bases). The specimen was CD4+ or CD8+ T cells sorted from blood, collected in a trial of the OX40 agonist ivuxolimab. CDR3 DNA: TGTGCCAGCAGCTCAAATACAGGGCTGGGGGCCTTACCCCTCCACTTT. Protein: CASSSNTGLGALPLHF. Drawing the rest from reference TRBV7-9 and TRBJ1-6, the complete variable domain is DTGVSQNPRHKITKRGQNVTFRCDPISEHNRLYWYRQTLGQGPEFLTYFQNEAQLEKSRLLSDRFSAERPKGSFSTLEIQRTEQGDSAMYLCASSSNTGLGALPLHFGNGTRLTVT.